One and the same sample provided the 16 T cell receptor beta chains below, sequenced in a study of control samples from healthy donors and cancer patients. Clones were sequenced by immunoSEQ multiplex PCR, and TCRdb holds only the in-frame ones, with some missing. The sample records 160,000 or so clones, roughly 92% being singletons. The sample consisted of blood. The receptors derive from a woman between 25 and 40 years old in good health.

This rearrangement joins TRBV2 to TRBJ2-3; 11 bases are shared with TRBD2. Trimming took 9 bases from V and 2 from J; bases not matched to a gene: 7. Germline CDR1 is SNHLY and CDR2 is FYNNEI. The CDR3 covers 15 residues. CDR3 amino acids: CASCSGRAFTDTQYF. The CDR3 nucleotides are TGTGCCAGTTGTAGCGGGAGGGCCTTCACAGATACGCAGTATTTT.

The chain couples TRBV5-6 to TRBJ1-5; no clear D. V gave up 4 bases and J gave up 11 bases, with 31 bases separating them. Germline V gene lookup returns CDR1 SGHDT and CDR2 YYEEEE. The CDR3 contains 18 residues. The CDR3 DNA is TGTGCCAGCAGCGCGTTCCTTGACCTGGGCAGCGGACTATTGACCCAGCATTTT. Protein sequence: CASSAFLDLGSGLLTQHF. The full variable domain, rest sourced from reference TRBV5-6 and TRBJ1-5, is DAGVTQSPTHLIKTRGQQVTLRCSPKSGHDTVSWYQQALGQGPQFIFQYYEEEERQRGNFPDRFSGHQFPNYSSELNVNALLLGDSALYLCASSAFLDLGSGLLTQHFGDGTRLSIL.

In this sample, this clone turned up once. J is TRBJ2-5 and V is TRBV19, with D tentatively TRBD2 (5 bases). The CDR3 loop spans 14 amino acids. The ends were cut back, 5 bases at V and 9 bases at J, with 19 bases in the middle. Germline V lookup: CDR1 LNHDA, CDR2 SQIVND (reference sequence). The CDR3 spells CASSGSLGSAAQYF. CDR3 in DNA: TGTGCCAGTAGTGGGTCCCTCGGATCAGCGGCCCAGTACTTC.

The rearrangement links TRBV19 to TRBJ2-4; 8 positions match TRBD2. The V gene end was trimmed by 1 base and the J gene end by 0 bases; junction bases not matched to a gene: 2. This CDR3 comprises 16 residues. Germline V gene lookup returns CDR1 LNHDA and CDR2 SQIVND (reference sequence). The chain's CDR3 is CASSIVLAAAKNIQYF. The CDR3 region has the DNA TGTGCCAGTAGTATAGTACTAGCGGCAGCCAAAAACATTCAGTACTTC.

This sequence joins TRBV2 and TRBJ1-2, with 7 nucleotides matching TRBD1. The CDR3 contains 14 residues. Unmatched junction bases numbered 6, after V lost 3 bases and J lost 5 bases. Germline CDR1 reads SNHLY; CDR2 reads FYNNEI. The CDR3 protein is CASSDRTGPYGYTF. Here the CDR3 DNA reads TGTGCCAGCAGTGACAGGACAGGACCATATGGCTACACCTTC. The full variable domain, with the rest looked up from reference TRBV2 and TRBJ1-2, is EPEVTQTPSHQVTQMGQEVILRCVPISNHLYFYWYRQILGQKVEFLVSFYNNEISEKSEIFDDQFSVERPDGSNFTLKIRSTKLEDSAMYFCASSDRTGPYGYTFGSGTRLTVV.

The chain recombines TRBV25-1 with TRBJ1-3, with D uncertain. Trimming left V 7 bases short and J 4 bases short, with 8 bases between. Germline V gene sequence: CDR1 MGHDK, CDR2 SYGVNS. The CDR3 length is 12 residues. This CDR3 is CASTVGGNTIYF. DNA of the CDR3: TGTGCCAGCACCGTGGGGGGAAACACCATATATTTT. Complete variable domain (other parts from reference TRBV25-1 and TRBJ1-3): EADIYQTPRYLVIGTGKKITLECSQTMGHDKMYWYQQDPGMELHLIHYSYGVNSTEKGDLSSESTVSRIRTEHFPLTLESARPSHTSQYLCASTVGGNTIYFGEGSWLTVV.

The chain recombines TRBV6-2 or TRBV6-3 with TRBJ2-7; TRBD1 agrees at 7 bases. Germline loops: CDR1 MNHEY, CDR2 SVGEGT. The CDR3 contains 15 residues. V shed 2 bases and J 0 bases; nucleotides not matched to a gene: 4. The CDR3 DNA reads TGTGCCAGCAGTTACGGGACAGATTCCTCCTACGAGCAGTACTTC. Its protein is CASSYGTDSSYEQYF.

This rearrangement joins TRBV6-6 to TRBJ2-7; 10 bases are shared with TRBD1. The CDR3 is 15 amino acids. Germline CDR1 MNHNY, CDR2 SVGAGI (reference sequence). J was trimmed by 6 bases and V by 6 bases; bases with no gene match: 11. The CDR3 coding sequence is TGTGCCAGCAGGCCCACGCCTGACAGGGGGCTCGAGCAGTACTTC. Amino acid sequence: CASRPTPDRGLEQYF.

The rearrangement links TRBV11-1 to TRBJ2-7, with D perhaps assigned TRBD1 or TRBD2 (5 bases each). The germline V and J ends were trimmed by 3 bases and 2 bases, with 8 bases remaining between them. Germline lookup yields CDR1 SGHAT and CDR2 FQDESV (reference sequence). This CDR3 has 13 residues. The CDR3 nucleotides are TGTGCCAGCAGCTTGAAGGGACCCTACGAGCAGTACTTC. Translated, it gives CASSLKGPYEQYF.

The table lists this clone with a count of one. The rearrangement uses TRBV4-1 and TRBJ2-3, with D maybe TRBD1 (6 bases). The V end was cut by 11 bases, the J end by 6 bases, with 18 bases between. CDR3 length: 13 amino acids. Germline V CDR1 and CDR2: MGHRA, YSYEKL. CDR3 sequence: CAVGGGQRDTQYF. As DNA, the CDR3 is TGCGCCGTCGGTGGGGGCCAAAGGGATACGCAGTATTTT.

The CDR3 bases are TGTGCCAGCAGTGCTGGAGGGGCGGGAGGCGGTAATGAGCAGTTCTTC. As protein: CASSAGGAGGGNEQFF. This chain joins TRBV27 and TRBJ2-1, with TRBD2 matching 8 bases. The trim removed 5 bases at V and 7 bases at J, leaving 13 bases unmatched. Germline CDR1 and CDR2: MNHEY and SMNVEV (reference sequence). CDR3 length: 16 residues.

This chain links TRBV5-1 with TRBJ2-2; a weak D match, TRBD1 (6 bases). Germline loops: CDR1 SGHRS, CDR2 YFSETQ. The CDR3 covers 17 residues. Trimming removed 5 bases at V and 6 bases at J, with 23 bases between. Written as DNA, the CDR3 is TGCGCCAGCAGTTTATTTGGGACAAGGCAGGCTCCCGGGGAGCTGTTTTTT. This encodes CASSLFGTRQAPGELFF.

V usage is TRBV5-1 and J usage is TRBJ1-6; perhaps TRBD1 as D (6 bases). Trimming removed 5 bases at V and 7 bases at J, with 13 bases between. The CDR3 consists of 14 residues. Per the germline V gene, CDR1 is SGHRS and CDR2 is YFSETQ. The CDR3 here is CASREGQGNSPLHF. CDR3 sequence (DNA): TGCGCCAGCAGGGAGGGGCAGGGGAATTCACCCCTCCACTTT.

The V and J genes are TRBV7-9 and TRBJ2-3, with D possibly matching TRBD2 (6 bases). V lost 1 base, J lost 3 bases, and 14 bases lay in between. The CDR3 length is 16 residues. CDR1 is SEHNR and CDR2 is FQNEAQ in the germline V gene (reference sequence). The CDR3 DNA sequence: TGTGCCAGCAGCTTAGACCGACGAGGAGGGACAGATACGCAGTATTTT. Protein product: CASSLDRRGGTDTQYF.

The chain carries TRBV6-4 and TRBJ2-1; 11 bases agree with TRBD2. This CDR3 spans 15 amino acids. Germline CDR1 and CDR2: MRHNA and SNTAGT. V lost 3 bases to trimming and J lost 3 bases; unmatched junction nucleotides: 1. CDR3 protein: CASSETSGIYNEQFF. The CDR3 DNA reads as TGTGCCAGCAGTGAGACTAGCGGGATCTACAATGAGCAGTTCTTC.

The rearrangement joins TRBV7-6 to TRBJ2-1; 8 bases are a match to TRBD2. After removal of 5 bases from V and 4 bases from J, the junction contained 16 bases not matched to a gene. The germline V gene has CDR1 SGHVS and CDR2 FNYEAQ. The CDR3 covers 18 residues. Written as DNA, the CDR3 is TGTGCCAGCAGCCCGTCGTGGAAGCGGGAGAACTTTTACAATGAGCAGTTCTTC. This gives the protein CASSPSWKRENFYNEQFF.